These T cell receptor beta chains were read from a single sample in a study of blood T cell repertoires in COVID-19. Data came from immunoSEQ multiplex PCR; TCRdb stores just in-frame clones and leaves some out. The table has under 350,000 clones, about 88% seen once. The specimen was PBMCs or T cells enriched from blood (not recorded which). The receptors shown here come from a man in his 60s who had recovered from COVID-19. CDR3s include the opening cysteine and the closing phenylalanine or tryptophan. D genes are given only for firm matches. Clone size appears in some rows only: once, few, many, or a class for an expanded clone.

CDR3aa: CASSLGGGLAGSKNIQYF
CDR3nt: TGTGCCAGCAGCTTAGGGGGGGGACTAGCGGGGTCCAAAAACATTCAGTACTTC
abundance: .
v_gene: TRBV7-6
j_gene: TRBJ2-4
d_gene: TRBD2

CDR3aa: CASSQYSLAGAYNEQFF
CDR3nt: TGTGCCAGCAGCCAGTACTCACTAGCGGGGGCCTACAATGAGCAGTTCTTC
abundance: .
v_gene: TRBV3-1/TRBV3-2
j_gene: TRBJ2-1
d_gene: TRBD2

CDR3aa: CASSFLAGGTGELFF
CDR3nt: TGTGCCAGCAGCTTTTTAGCGGGAGGGACAGGGGAGCTGTTTTTT
abundance: .
v_gene: TRBV7-2
j_gene: TRBJ2-2
d_gene: TRBD2

CDR3aa: CSVDKMSGNGYTF
CDR3nt: TGCAGCGTTGATAAAATGTCGGGGAATGGCTACACCTTC
abundance: .
v_gene: TRBV29-1
j_gene: TRBJ1-2
d_gene: .

CDR3aa: CASSFNSLGGSRKDNEQFF
CDR3nt: TGTGCCAGCAGCTTTAACAGCTTGGGCGGGAGTCGCAAGGACAATGAGCAGTTCTTC
abundance: .
v_gene: TRBV7-8
j_gene: TRBJ2-1
d_gene: TRBD2

CDR3aa: CASSPCLTGISVEKLFF
CDR3nt: TGTGCCAGCAGCCCATGTTTAACGGGGATATCGGTTGAAAAACTGTTTTTT
abundance: .
v_gene: TRBV3-1/TRBV3-2
j_gene: TRBJ1-4
d_gene: .

CDR3aa: CASSQDPGSGEKLFF
CDR3nt: TGCGCCAGCAGCCAAGATCCCGGGAGTGGCGAAAAACTGTTTTTT
abundance: .
v_gene: TRBV4-3
j_gene: TRBJ1-4
d_gene: .

CDR3aa: CASSPPHNLAFEQFF
CDR3nt: TGTGCCAGCAGCCCACCGCATAATCTAGCCTTTGAGCAGTTCTTC
abundance: .
v_gene: TRBV5-6
j_gene: TRBJ2-1
d_gene: .

CDR3aa: CASRLVGLAGDGRSYNEQFF
CDR3nt: TGTGCCAGCCGCCTTGTTGGACTAGCGGGAGATGGTAGGTCCTACAATGAGCAGTTCTTC
abundance: once
v_gene: TRBV27
j_gene: TRBJ2-1
d_gene: TRBD2

CDR3aa: CASSLAYSNQPQHF
CDR3nt: TGTGCCAGCAGCTTAGCGTATAGCAATCAGCCCCAGCATTTT
abundance: .
v_gene: TRBV7-2
j_gene: TRBJ1-5
d_gene: .

CDR3aa: CASRFGLAGGYEQYF
CDR3nt: TGTGCCAGCAGGTTCGGACTAGCGGGGGGCTACGAGCAGTACTTC
abundance: few
v_gene: TRBV7-2
j_gene: TRBJ2-7
d_gene: TRBD2

CDR3aa: CASSIGQGSYEQYF
CDR3nt: TGTGCCAGTAGTATAGGACAGGGCTCCTACGAGCAGTACTTC
abundance: .
v_gene: TRBV19
j_gene: TRBJ2-7
d_gene: TRBD1

CDR3aa: CASSTLAGQGDTQYF
CDR3nt: TGTGCCAGCAGTACACTAGCGGGGCAGGGAGATACGCAGTATTTT
abundance: .
v_gene: TRBV2
j_gene: TRBJ2-3
d_gene: TRBD2

CDR3aa: CASSISGDLNQPQHF
CDR3nt: TGTGCCAGTAGTATCTCGGGGGACCTAAATCAGCCCCAGCATTTT
abundance: once
v_gene: TRBV19
j_gene: TRBJ1-5
d_gene: .

CDR3aa: CACSPGLARPEQFF
CDR3nt: TGTGCCTGTTCTCCGGGACTAGCGCGCCCGGAGCAGTTCTTC
abundance: .
v_gene: TRBV30
j_gene: TRBJ2-1
d_gene: TRBD2

CDR3aa: CASSWTGTGTEQYF
CDR3nt: TGCGCCAGCAGCTGGACCGGGACAGGGACCGAGCAGTACTTC
abundance: .
v_gene: TRBV5-1
j_gene: TRBJ2-7
d_gene: TRBD1

CDR3aa: CASSQDRYTSPLHF
CDR3nt: TGTGCCAGCAGCCAAGATCGATACACATCACCCCTCCACTTT
abundance: .
v_gene: TRBV3-1/TRBV3-2
j_gene: TRBJ1-6
d_gene: .

CDR3aa: CASTTAVTGAHSYGYTF
CDR3nt: TGTGCCAGCACCACCGCGGTGACAGGGGCCCATAGCTATGGCTACACCTTC
abundance: .
v_gene: TRBV7-9
j_gene: TRBJ1-2
d_gene: TRBD1

CDR3aa: CASSAVQTAYGYTF
CDR3nt: TGTGCCAGCAGTGCTGTTCAGACTGCCTATGGCTACACCTTC
abundance: .
v_gene: TRBV2
j_gene: TRBJ1-2
d_gene: .

CDR3aa: CASSLHRGLGTEAFF
CDR3nt: TGTGCCAGCTCACTCCACAGGGGGTTGGGGACTGAAGCTTTCTTT
abundance: .
v_gene: TRBV18
j_gene: TRBJ1-1
d_gene: TRBD1